This TCR beta chain was captured by sequencing in a study of cytomegalovirus exposure and HLA in healthy donors (dated by TCRdb to 2016 to 2017). Study-wide context: In an earlier analysis of 587 of the donors, about 270 Gb of sequence data and approximately 120 million unique TCR beta sequences from roughly 200 million T cells were reported. Approximately 310 gigabases of sequencing data and 70 million to 85 million unique TCR sequences were included in an early release covering 550 to 650 HLA-typed donors. Of the 350 to 400 genotyped donors, approximately 80% fell in the genetic ancestry cluster associated with self-reported Caucasian donors. The study was designed to test whether signatures of past pathogen exposure could be identified by cataloging public T cell receptors. Using immunosequencing, the study profiled T cell repertoires from fewer than 850 subjects and related those repertoires to cytomegalovirus serostatus. A separate validation cohort of more than 100 different subjects was used in addition to the approximately 670-subject first cohort. High-throughput TCR immunosequencing, statistical association of individual TCRs with disease status, and machine learning were combined to predict cytomegalovirus infection status. In a later analysis, previously published TCR beta repertoires from 670 or so donors were re-analyzed and high-resolution HLA genotyping was added so that TCR occurrence patterns could be studied. The later analysis used no new phenotypic data to find candidate immune exposures, relying instead on TCR beta sequences and their occurrence across donors. An earlier analysis of 500 to 750 of the donors applied high-throughput TCR beta sequencing to assess whether each TCR beta V gene segment acted as functional or pseudogenic. Donor age, sex, ethnicity and CMV serostatus were collected together with the repertoire data. A later genetic analysis took genome-wide SNP genotypes for about 65% of the 666 donors and used that subset as a discovery cohort. Every discovery cohort repertoire had been produced on one sequencing platform. HLA typing included class I and class II loci at four-digit resolution. The number of donors typed differed by locus, with roughly 620-630 for A, B, C, DRB1 and DQB1, about 500 for DQA1, nearly 610 for DPA1, and 400 to 490 for DPB1. Roughly five DR-DQ haplotypes were handled as single units for association and clustering, since linkage in the cohort was strong. Across some 400 genotyped donors of the cohort, an average of about 240,000 unique TCR beta nucleotide sequences per donor were sequenced, and around 20% of those sequences were non-productive.

Sequences SGHNT (CDR1) and YYREEE (CDR2) are obtained from the germline V gene (reference sequence). Trimming costs V 2 bases and J 0 bases, and their ends lie 11 bases apart. Its CDR3 holds 15 amino acids, cysteine through phenylalanine. Here the CDR3 DNA is all that survives: 45 bases in frame from base 1. The cohort comprised some 730 healthy bone marrow donors. At the time of sampling, every cohort member was nominally healthy, though immune exposures that went unrecorded were likely present. The donor tested CMV seropositive and was one of the 289 seropositive cohort members. A peripheral blood sample was provided by each donor, and peripheral blood mononuclear cells were used for TCR beta sequencing. The Qiagen DNeasy Blood Extraction Kit was used to extract genomic DNA from the blood cell samples. Overall study outcomes, separate from this receptor: Correlated functional status among segregating V segments might be attributable to linkage disequilibrium, but an unknown experimental factor could not be ruled out. A further reported finding was that TCR beta sequences accurately predicted the HLA-A and HLA-B alleles for most subjects in the first cohort. The authors suggested that the approach could potentially be extended to other disease states and immunological phenotypes. In a later analysis, some 17,000 TCR beta sequences were associated with specific HLA alleles at a false discovery rate of 0.05. The classifier was reported to diagnose cytomegalovirus status with high specificity and sensitivity in both the original and validation cohorts. According to a later genetic analysis, donors in an Asian-associated ancestry cluster had fewer N-insertions in productive TCRs than the roughly 700-donor mean. When HLA alleles, especially DR and DQ, strongly co-occurred, attributing TCR associations to individual alleles was difficult. Some IMGT-functional V segments, including TRBV6-2 and TRBV6-3, could not be distinguished by the 87-base-pair reads and were therefore excluded. A later analysis reported that several top co-occurrence clusters appeared linked to parvovirus B19, influenza, CMV and Epstein-Barr virus. An association between a missense DCLRE1C variant and V-gene and J-gene trimming of TCR beta chains was found in a later genetic analysis and replicated in an independent cohort. In a later analysis, HLA-associated TCR beta chains were found to be more clonally expanded and to have lower generation probabilities than equally common non-associated chains. In a later analysis, most CMV-associated TCR beta chains were found to appear HLA-restricted, with HLA associations seemingly driven largely by CMV exposure. The only immune exposure information available for the cohort was CMV serostatus. In this cohort, only TCR beta chains were sequenced, and detectable features were limited by the absence of alpha or paired-chain data. Because counts were too low, roughly 17 rarely observed V segments, including chromosome 9 orphons, were left out of the earlier analysis of some 640 of the donors. A later analysis found that TCR association rates varied across HLA loci, with DRB1 alleles showing the most associated TCRs and HLA-C alleles the fewest. While some public TCRs were present in many individuals, most TCR sequences turned up only very rarely across donors. In the study, around 150 TCR beta chains were listed as associated with cytomegalovirus. An earlier analysis of 450 to 750 of the donors showed that most TCR beta V segments appeared in productive rearrangements either about 87% or about 30% of the time, which broadly matched IMGT annotations. The presence/absence analyses assumed that sequencing depth was roughly uniform across donors, and that assumption may not be true. A group of highly shared sequence variants was considered likely to be a technical artifact of the sequencing pipeline. Because HLA typing was unavailable for some donors at each locus, only the typed subset was used in association tests. Three of the identified cytomegalovirus-associated TCR beta chains were confirmed in vitro to be specific for cytomegalovirus antigens.

This clone was counted a single time. Its antigen remains undetermined. The record has no base qualities; no much larger clone is one base away. Library preparation employed the immunoSEQ multiplex PCR assay. A mixture of 60 forward primers for TCR Vbeta segments and 13 reverse primers for TCR Jbeta segments was used in the multiplex PCR. A multiplex PCR assay on genomic DNA amplified the CDR3 region of rearranged TCR beta genes. The Illumina HiSeq System was used to sequence the amplified TCR beta libraries as 87-base-pair reads. In the original analysis: A later analysis counted 75 million to 100 million unique TCR beta chains across the 550 to 800 repertoires, and around 9.9 million of these chains were shared by at least two donors. Raw reads were error-corrected and collapsed into unique sequences by a nearest-neighbor algorithm in which closely related sequences were merged to remove PCR and sequencing errors. V, D and J gene segments were assigned by aligning CDR3 sequences to IMGT reference sequences. Each retained sequence needed at least a six-nucleotide match to both a V gene segment and a J gene segment. A rearrangement counted as productive if the CDR3 had no stop codons and remained in frame with V and J, and every other rearrangement counted as non-productive. CDR3 was defined according to IMGT convention as the region running from the second conserved V-encoded cysteine to the conserved J-encoded phenylalanine. The earlier analysis of 587 of the donors excluded sequences that lacked an unambiguous match to a single V gene segment. An earlier analysis of 500 to 600 of the donors classified V segments as functional when productive rearrangements were above 56.7% and as segregating when the standard deviation between donors was above 5%. A statistical classification framework was built for diagnosing cytomegalovirus status from the catalog of TCR beta chain sequences. In a later analysis, TCR nucleotide sequences were compared against IMGT/GENE-DB human TR gene sequences so that V and J genes could be assigned. In a later analysis, CDR3 sequences and most-parsimonious VDJ recombination scenarios were assigned using the TCRdist pipeline. A later analysis defined each TCR beta chain by its CDR3 amino acid sequence plus V-gene family, and excluded reads lacking a unique V-gene family. To address suspected cross-contamination and a sequencing artifact, a later analysis removed 550 to 750 highly shared, low-generation-probability nucleotide sequences. For each public chain, a later analysis derived a clonal expansion index from normalized ranks of inferred template counts within each repertoire. A later analysis computed generation probabilities with a VDJ recombination model fitted to out-of-frame rearrangements, and checked the results against IGoR. Hypergeometric tests were used in a later analysis to score TCR-TCR, TCR-HLA and TCR-CMV co-occurrence, with a repertoire-size bias correction applied to the TCR pairs. To estimate false discovery rates, a later analysis permuted the HLA or CMV assignments 20 times. In a later analysis, co-occurring TCRs were grouped using DBSCAN, with TCRdist sequence similarity added in when clustering inside HLA-allele-positive subsets. Repertoires with fewer than 30,000 or more than 120,000 public chains, plus five repertoires with anomalous nucleotide sharing, were excluded from co-occurrence clustering. This is the immuneACCESS table as TCRdb keeps it, with only in-frame sequences that have V and J called. A part of the clones is gone; compared with another copy, unresolved V genes explain less than half, and the rest is unexplained. V, J and clone size are those of that table, while D and trimming were read from the DNA. The sample table holds around 64,000 clones, of which about 84% were seen once. About 8% of the sample lies in the top ten.

The sequencing sample was made of PBMCs. The sequence joins TRBV5-4 to TRBJ1-2; the D region possibly corresponds to TRBD1 (5 bases align). This receptor was taken from a man between 18 and 35 years old in good health and CMV-seropositive. The nucleotide sequence is TGTGCCAGCAGCTTTGACAGTCTCTCTAACTATGGCTACACCTTC. Translated, this is CASSFDSLSNYGYTF.